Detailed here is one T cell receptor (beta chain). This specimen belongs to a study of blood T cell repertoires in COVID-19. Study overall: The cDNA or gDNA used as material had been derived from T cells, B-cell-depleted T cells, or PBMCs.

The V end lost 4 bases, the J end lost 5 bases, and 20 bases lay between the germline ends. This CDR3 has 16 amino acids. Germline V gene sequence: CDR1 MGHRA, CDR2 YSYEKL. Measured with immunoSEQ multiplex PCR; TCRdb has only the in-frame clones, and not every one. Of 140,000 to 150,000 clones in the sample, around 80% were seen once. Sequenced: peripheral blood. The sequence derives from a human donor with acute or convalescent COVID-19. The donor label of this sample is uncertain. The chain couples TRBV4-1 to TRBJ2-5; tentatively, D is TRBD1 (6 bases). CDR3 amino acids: CASSPSEGGQRETQYF. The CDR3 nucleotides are TGCGCCAGCAGCCCCTCGGAAGGGGGTCAGAGGGAGACCCAGTACTTC.